This T cell receptor beta chain was sequenced for a study of shared T cell receptors in the human thymus. Generated by immunoSEQ multiplex PCR, the TCRdb table keeps only in-frame clones and is missing some. The sample holds hundreds of thousands of clones, about 80% seen once. These data also featured in a second study, about human thymus T cells. Per that paper: Surgeons resected thymus tissue during corrective heart surgery. Thymic and blood repertoires appeared to display a bias in their usage of V and J genes. Related research described thymic repertoires that were highly overlapping among unrelated individuals.

This TCR was recovered from a boy under two years old with a congenital heart defect. What was sequenced was thymocytes.

CDR3 protein: CASSFRAGEVDTGELFF. In nucleotides, the CDR3 is TGTGCCAGCAGCTTCCGAGCGGGCGAGGTTGACACCGGGGAGCTGTTTTTT. The chain joins TRBV5-5 to TRBJ2-2; TRBD2 might be the D (6 bases). Germline V gene lookup returns CDR1 SGHKS and CDR2 YYEKEE (reference sequence). The CDR3 sequence is 17 residues long. Trimming took off 2 bases at V and 3 bases at J, with 17 bases between the two ends.